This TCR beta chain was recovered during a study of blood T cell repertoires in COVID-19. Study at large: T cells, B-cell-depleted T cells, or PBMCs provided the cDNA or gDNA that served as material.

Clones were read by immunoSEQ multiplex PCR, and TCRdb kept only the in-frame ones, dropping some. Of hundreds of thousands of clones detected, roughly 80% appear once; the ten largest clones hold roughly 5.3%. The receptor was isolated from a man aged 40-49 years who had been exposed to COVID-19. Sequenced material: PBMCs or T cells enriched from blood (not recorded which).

CDR3 in DNA: TGCGCCAGCAGCTCCGGACAGTCTGGGGCCAACGTCCTGACTTTC. This encodes CASSSGQSGANVLTF. This chain joins TRBV5-1 and TRBJ2-6; the D gene is possibly TRBD1 (6 bases). Germline V gene lookup returns CDR1 SGHRS and CDR2 YFSETQ. This CDR3 region has 15 residues. V lost 3 bases, J lost 1 base, and 8 bases lay in between. Together with reference TRBV5-1 and TRBJ2-6, the CDR3 gives the full variable domain: KAGVTQTPRYLIKTRGQQVTLSCSPISGHRSVSWYQQTPGQGLQFLFEYFSETQRNKGNFPGRFSGRQFSNSRSEMNVSTLELGDSALYLCASSSGQSGANVLTFGAGSRLTVL.